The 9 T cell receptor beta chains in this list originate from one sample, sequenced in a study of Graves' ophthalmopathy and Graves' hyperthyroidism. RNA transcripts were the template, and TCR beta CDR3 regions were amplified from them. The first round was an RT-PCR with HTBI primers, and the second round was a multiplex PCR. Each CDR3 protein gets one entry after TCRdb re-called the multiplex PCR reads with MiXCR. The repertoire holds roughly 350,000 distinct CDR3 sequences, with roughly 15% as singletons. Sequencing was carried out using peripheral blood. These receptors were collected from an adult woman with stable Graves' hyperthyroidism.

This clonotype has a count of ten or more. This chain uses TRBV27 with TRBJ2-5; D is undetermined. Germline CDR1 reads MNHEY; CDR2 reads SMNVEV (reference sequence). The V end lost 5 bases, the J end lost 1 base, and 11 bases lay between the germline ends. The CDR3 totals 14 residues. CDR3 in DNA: TGTGCCAGCAGTCCGTCAGGTATCCAAGAGACCCAGTACTTC. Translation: CASSPSGIQETQYF.

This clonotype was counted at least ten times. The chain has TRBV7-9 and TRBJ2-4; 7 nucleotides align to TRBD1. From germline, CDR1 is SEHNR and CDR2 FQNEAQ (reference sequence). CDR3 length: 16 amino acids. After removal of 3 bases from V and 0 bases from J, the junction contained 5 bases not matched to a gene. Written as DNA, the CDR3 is TGTGCCAGCAGCTTCACAGGGGTCCTAGCCAAAAACATTCAGTACTTC. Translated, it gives CASSFTGVLAKNIQYF.

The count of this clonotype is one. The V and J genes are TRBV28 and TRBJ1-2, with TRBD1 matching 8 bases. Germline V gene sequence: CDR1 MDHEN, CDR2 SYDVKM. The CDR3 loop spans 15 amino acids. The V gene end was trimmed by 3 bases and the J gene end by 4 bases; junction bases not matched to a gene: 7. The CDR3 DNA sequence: TGTGCCAGCAGTTTTCGGGACAGGCCGACCTATGGCTACACCTTC. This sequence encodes CASSFRDRPTYGYTF.

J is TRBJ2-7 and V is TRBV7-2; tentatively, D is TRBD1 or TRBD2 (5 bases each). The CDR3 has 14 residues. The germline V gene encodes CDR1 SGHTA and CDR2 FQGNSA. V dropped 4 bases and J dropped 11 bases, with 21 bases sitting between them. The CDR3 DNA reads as TGTGCCAGCAGCTCGGGGCGGGCAGCCCCGAGCGAGTACTTC. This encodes CASSSGRAAPSEYF. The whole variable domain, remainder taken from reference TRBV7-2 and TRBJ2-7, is GAGVSQSPSNKVTEKGKDVELRCDPISGHTALYWYRQSLGQGLEFLIYFQGNSAPDKSGLPSDRFSAERTGGSVSTLTIQRTQQEDSAVYLCASSSGRAAPSEYFGPGTRLTVT.

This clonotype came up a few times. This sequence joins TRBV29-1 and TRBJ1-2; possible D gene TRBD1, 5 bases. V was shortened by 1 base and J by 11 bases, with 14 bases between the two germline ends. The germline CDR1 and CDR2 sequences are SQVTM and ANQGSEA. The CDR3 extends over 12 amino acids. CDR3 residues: CSVEVFGGEYTF. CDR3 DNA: TGCAGCGTTGAAGTTTTTGGGGGAGAATACACCTTC.

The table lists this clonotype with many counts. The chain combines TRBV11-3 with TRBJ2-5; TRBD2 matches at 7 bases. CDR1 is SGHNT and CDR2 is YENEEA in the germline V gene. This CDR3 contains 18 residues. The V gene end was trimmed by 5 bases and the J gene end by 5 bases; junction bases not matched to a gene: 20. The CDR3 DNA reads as TGTGCCAGCAGCGGTTTAGTACTGGAGCGGGACCTGGAGGAGACCCAGTACTTC. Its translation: CASSGLVLERDLEETQYF.

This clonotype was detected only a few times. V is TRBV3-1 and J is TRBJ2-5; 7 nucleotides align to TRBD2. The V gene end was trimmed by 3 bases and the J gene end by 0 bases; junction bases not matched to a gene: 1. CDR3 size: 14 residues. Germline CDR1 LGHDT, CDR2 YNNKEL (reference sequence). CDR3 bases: TGTGCCAGCAGCCAGCGGGAGCACCAAGAGACCCAGTACTTC. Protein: CASSQREHQETQYF.

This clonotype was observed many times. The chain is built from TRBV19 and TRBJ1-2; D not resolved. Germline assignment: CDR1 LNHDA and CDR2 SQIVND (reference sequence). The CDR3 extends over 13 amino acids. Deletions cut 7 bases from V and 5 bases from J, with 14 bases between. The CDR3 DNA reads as TGTGCCAGTAAAACCCCAGGAGTATATGGCTACACCTTC. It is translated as CASKTPGVYGYTF.

CDR3 in amino acids: CSASPRDRVLSGNTIYF. Here the CDR3 DNA reads TGCAGTGCTAGCCCCCGGGACAGAGTTCTTTCTGGAAACACCATATATTTT. The rearrangement joins TRBV20-1 to TRBJ1-3; TRBD1 agrees at 7 bases. The CDR3 is made up of 17 amino acids. CDR1 and CDR2 from the germline V gene are DFQATT and SNEGSKA (reference sequence). The junction had 12 bases not matched to a gene; V was cut back by 3 bases and J by 1 base.